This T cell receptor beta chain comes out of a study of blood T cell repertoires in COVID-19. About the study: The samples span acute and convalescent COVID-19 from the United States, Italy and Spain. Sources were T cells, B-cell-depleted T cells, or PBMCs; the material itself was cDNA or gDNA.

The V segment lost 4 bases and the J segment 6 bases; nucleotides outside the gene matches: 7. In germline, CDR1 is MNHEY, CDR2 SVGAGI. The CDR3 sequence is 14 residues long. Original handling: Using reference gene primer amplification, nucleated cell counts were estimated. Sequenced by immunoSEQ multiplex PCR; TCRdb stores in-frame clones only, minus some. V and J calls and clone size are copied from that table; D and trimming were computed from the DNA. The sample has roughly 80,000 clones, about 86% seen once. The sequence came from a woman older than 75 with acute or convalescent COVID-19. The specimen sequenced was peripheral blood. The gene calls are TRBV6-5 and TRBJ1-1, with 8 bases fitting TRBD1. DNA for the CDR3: TGTGCCAGCAGTTTGAGGACAGGGTGGGCTGAAGCTTTCTTT. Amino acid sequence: CASSLRTGWAEAFF.